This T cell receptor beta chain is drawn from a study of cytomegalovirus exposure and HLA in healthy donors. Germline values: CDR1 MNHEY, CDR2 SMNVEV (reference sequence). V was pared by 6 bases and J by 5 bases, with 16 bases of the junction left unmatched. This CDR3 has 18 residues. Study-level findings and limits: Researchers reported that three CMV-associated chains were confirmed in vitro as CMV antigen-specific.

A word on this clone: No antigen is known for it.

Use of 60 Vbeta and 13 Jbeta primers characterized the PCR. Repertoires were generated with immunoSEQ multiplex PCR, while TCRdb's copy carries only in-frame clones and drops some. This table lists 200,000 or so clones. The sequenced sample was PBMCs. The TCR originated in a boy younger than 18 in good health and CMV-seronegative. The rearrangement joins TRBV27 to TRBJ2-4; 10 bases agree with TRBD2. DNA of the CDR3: TGTGCCAGCAGAAACCTCCGAGCGGGGGGGCTTCGGGAAAACATTCAGTACTTC. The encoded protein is CASRNLRAGGLRENIQYF.